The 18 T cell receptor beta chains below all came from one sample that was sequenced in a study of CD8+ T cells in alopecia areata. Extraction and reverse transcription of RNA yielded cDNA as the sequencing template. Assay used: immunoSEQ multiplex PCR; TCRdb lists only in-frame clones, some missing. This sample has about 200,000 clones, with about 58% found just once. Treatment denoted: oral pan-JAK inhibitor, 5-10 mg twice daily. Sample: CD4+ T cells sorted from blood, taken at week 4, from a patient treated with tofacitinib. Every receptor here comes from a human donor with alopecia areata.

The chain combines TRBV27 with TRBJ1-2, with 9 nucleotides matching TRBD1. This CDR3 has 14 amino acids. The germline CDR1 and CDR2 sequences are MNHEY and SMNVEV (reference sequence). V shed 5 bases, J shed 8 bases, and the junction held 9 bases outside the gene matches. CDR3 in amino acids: CASSPYRQGEGYTF. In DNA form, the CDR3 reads TGTGCCAGCAGTCCCTACCGACAGGGGGAAGGCTACACCTTC.

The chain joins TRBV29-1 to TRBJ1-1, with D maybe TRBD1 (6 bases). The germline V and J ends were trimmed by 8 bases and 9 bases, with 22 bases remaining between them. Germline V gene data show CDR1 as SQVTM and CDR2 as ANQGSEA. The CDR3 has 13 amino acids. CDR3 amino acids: CSSLGYDRDKAFF. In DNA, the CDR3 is TGCAGCTCCTTGGGCTACGACCGGGACAAAGCTTTCTTT.

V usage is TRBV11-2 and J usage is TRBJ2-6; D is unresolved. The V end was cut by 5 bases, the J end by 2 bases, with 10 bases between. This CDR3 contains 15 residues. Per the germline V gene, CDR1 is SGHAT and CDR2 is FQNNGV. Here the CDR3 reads CASSRGFAGANVLTF. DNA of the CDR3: TGTGCCAGCAGCAGAGGTTTCGCTGGGGCCAACGTCCTGACTTTC.

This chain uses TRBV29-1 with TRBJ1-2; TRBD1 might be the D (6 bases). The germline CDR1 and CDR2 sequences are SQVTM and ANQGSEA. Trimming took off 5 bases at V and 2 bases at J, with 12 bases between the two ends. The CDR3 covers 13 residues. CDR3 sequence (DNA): TGCAGCGTTAACAGGGAGCAGAACTATGGCTACACCTTC. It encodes CSVNREQNYGYTF.

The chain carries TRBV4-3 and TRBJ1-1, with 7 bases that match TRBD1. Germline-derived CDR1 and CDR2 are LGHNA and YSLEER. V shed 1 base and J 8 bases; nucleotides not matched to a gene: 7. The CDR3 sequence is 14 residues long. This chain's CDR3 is CASSQVTGPREAFF. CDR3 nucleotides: TGCGCCAGCAGCCAAGTGACAGGGCCGAGGGAAGCTTTCTTT.

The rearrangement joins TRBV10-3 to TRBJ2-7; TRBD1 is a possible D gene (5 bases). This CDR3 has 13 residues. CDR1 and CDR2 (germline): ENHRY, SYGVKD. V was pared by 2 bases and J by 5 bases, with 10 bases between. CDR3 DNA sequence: TGTGCCATCAGTGAGGGCAGGGAACACGAGCAGTACTTC. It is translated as CAISEGREHEQYF.

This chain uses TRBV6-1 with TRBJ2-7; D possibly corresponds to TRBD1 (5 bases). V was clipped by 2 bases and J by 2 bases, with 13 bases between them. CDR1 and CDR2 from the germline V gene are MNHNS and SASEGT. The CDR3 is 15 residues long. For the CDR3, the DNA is TGTGCCAGCAGTGAATCGACAGTCCTCACCTACGAGCAGTACTTC. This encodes CASSESTVLTYEQYF.

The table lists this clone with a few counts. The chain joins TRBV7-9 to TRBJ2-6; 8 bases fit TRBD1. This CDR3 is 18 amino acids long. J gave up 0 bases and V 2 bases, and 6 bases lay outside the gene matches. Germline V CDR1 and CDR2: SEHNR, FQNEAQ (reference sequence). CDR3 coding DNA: TGTGCCAGCAGCTTATACAGGGGGAGCGGCTCTGGGGCCAACGTCCTGACTTTC. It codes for CASSLYRGSGSGANVLTF.

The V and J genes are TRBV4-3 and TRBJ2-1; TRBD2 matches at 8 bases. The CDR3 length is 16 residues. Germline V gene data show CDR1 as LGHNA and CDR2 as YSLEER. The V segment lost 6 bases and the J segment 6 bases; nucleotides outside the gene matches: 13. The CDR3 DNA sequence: TGCGCCAGCAGTCCCATTGGAGAGCGGGGGATCAATGAGCAGTTCTTC. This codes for CASSPIGERGINEQFF.

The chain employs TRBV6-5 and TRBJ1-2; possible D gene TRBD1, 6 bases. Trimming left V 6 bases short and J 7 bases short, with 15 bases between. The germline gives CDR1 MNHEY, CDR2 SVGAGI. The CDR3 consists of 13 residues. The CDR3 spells CASSIGQLSGYTF. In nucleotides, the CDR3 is TGTGCCAGCAGCATCGGACAGCTCAGTGGCTACACCTTC.

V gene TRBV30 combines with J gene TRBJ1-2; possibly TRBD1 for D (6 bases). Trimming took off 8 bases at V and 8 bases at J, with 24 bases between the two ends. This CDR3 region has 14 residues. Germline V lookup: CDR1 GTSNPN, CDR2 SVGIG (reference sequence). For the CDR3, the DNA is TGTGCCCGGGGGACGGGGTCACAGGGAAGCGGCTACACCTTC. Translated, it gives CARGTGSQGSGYTF.

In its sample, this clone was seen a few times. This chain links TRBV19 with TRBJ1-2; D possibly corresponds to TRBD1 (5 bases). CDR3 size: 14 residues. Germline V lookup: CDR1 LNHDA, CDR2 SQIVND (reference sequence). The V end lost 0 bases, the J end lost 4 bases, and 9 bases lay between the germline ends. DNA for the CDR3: TGTGCCAGTAGTATAGATCAGGGAGGCTATGGCTACACCTTC. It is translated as CASSIDQGGYGYTF.

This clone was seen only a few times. In DNA form, the CDR3 reads TGCAGCGTTACCCCGCCGGGTTGGAACACTGAAGCTTTCTTT. Translating it yields CSVTPPGWNTEAFF. This chain links TRBV29-1 with TRBJ1-1; D unclear. V was clipped by 5 bases and J by 1 base, with 14 bases between them. Germline assignment: CDR1 SQVTM and CDR2 ANQGSEA. The CDR3 sequence is 14 residues long.

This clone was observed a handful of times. The CDR3 bases are TGTGCCTGCCCGCTCATCGGGTATTTCGGCTACACCTTC. As protein: CACPLIGYFGYTF. This chain uses TRBV30 with TRBJ1-2; D gene unclear. Per the germline V gene, CDR1 is GTSNPN and CDR2 is SVGIG (reference sequence). There are 13 residues in the CDR3. Trimming removed 6 bases at V and 8 bases at J, with 19 bases between. Together with reference TRBV30 and TRBJ1-2, the CDR3 gives the full variable domain: SQTIHQWPATLVQPVGSPLSLECTVEGTSNPNLYWYRQAAGRGLQLLFYSVGIGQISSEVPQNLSASRPQDRQFILSSKKLLLSDSGFYLCACPLIGYFGYTFGSGTRLTVV.

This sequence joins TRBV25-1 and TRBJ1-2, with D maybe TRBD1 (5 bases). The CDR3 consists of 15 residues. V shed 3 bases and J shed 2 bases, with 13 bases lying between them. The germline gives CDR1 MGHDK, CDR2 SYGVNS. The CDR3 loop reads CASSDPLQGNYGYTF. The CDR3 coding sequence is TGTGCCAGCAGTGATCCCCTCCAGGGAAACTATGGCTACACCTTC.

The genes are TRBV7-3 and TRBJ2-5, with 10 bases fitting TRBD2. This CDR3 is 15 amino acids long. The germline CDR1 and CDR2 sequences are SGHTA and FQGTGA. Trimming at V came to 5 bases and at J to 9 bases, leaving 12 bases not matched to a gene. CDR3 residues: CASSPHSGGSLAQYF. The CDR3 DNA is TGTGCCAGCAGCCCCCATAGCGGGGGGTCCTTGGCCCAGTACTTC.

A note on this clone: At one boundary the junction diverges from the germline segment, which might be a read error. The CDR3 coding sequence is TGCGCCAGCAGCGCCCGGACAGGTTTAGTAATAAATGAGCAGATCTTC. Encoded protein: CASSARTGLVINEQIF. This chain links TRBV4-3 with TRBJ2-1; 7 bases agree with TRBD1. Per the germline V gene, CDR1 is LGHNA and CDR2 is YSLEER. The CDR3 extends over 16 amino acids.

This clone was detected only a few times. CDR3 nucleotides: TGTGCCAGTAGCGATCCCCAGAAACAGGGGGAGAATGGCTACACCTTC. Translating it yields CASSDPQKQGENGYTF. This chain links TRBV19 with TRBJ1-2; 8 positions agree with TRBD1. CDR3 length: 16 residues. In germline, CDR1 is LNHDA, CDR2 SQIVND (reference sequence). J was trimmed by 6 bases and V by 6 bases; bases with no gene match: 15.